A single sample gave rise to the 26 T cell receptor beta chains below, sequenced in a study of cytomegalovirus exposure and HLA in healthy donors. Amplification used 60 Vbeta primers and 13 Jbeta primers. Repertoires were generated with immunoSEQ multiplex PCR, while TCRdb's copy carries only in-frame clones and drops some. Found here are about 190,000 clones, roughly 80% of them singletons; the top ten hold about 5.7%. Sequenced: PBMCs. The receptors were sampled from a middle-aged man in good health and CMV-seropositive.

J is TRBJ2-7 and V is TRBV4-3; D is perhaps TRBD1 (6 bases). Germline V lookup: CDR1 LGHNA, CDR2 YSLEER. The CDR3 loop spans 16 amino acids. Trimming shortened V by 1 base and J by 3 bases, and 16 bases separated the two germline ends. The CDR3 DNA is TGCGCCAGCAGCCAAGCGAGGGGGACGGAGTTCTACGAGCAGTACTTC. Translated: CASSQARGTEFYEQYF.

This chain links TRBV11-2 with TRBJ2-7, with D tentatively TRBD2 (7 bases). The V end lost 5 bases, the J end lost 0 bases, and 14 bases lay between the germline ends. The CDR3 is 15 amino acids. The V gene's germline CDR1 is SGHAT and CDR2 FQNNGV. CDR3 DNA sequence: TGTGCCAGCAGCCCGCGGGGGCGAGGCTCCTACGAGCAGTACTTC. Translated, it gives CASSPRGRGSYEQYF.

The rearrangement uses TRBV11-2 and TRBJ2-7, with D tentatively TRBD2 (5 bases). V was shortened by 8 bases and J by 3 bases, with 20 bases between the two germline ends. This CDR3 region has 15 residues. Germline CDR1 SGHAT, CDR2 FQNNGV. DNA for the CDR3: TGTGCCAGCTCTAAGGTGGTTGCGAGGGACTACGAGCAGTACTTC. Its protein product is CASSKVVARDYEQYF.

This sequence joins TRBV15 and TRBJ2-7, with 8 bases that match TRBD1. The V gene end was trimmed by 4 bases and the J gene end by 4 bases; junction bases not matched to a gene: 9. Germline lookup yields CDR1 LNHNV and CDR2 YYDKDF (reference sequence). The CDR3 has 15 amino acids. The CDR3, as DNA: TGTGCCACCAGCAATCTAGGCCGACAGGGGTACGAGCAGTACTTC. It specifies CATSNLGRQGYEQYF.

The gene calls are TRBV30 and TRBJ2-1; TRBD2 matches 9 bases. CDR1 is GTSNPN and CDR2 is SVGIG in the germline V gene (reference sequence). The CDR3 has 13 residues. V lost 2 bases, J lost 7 bases, and 3 bases stayed unmatched. The CDR3 spells CAWSWLAGNEQFF. In DNA form, the CDR3 reads TGTGCCTGGAGTTGGCTAGCGGGAAATGAGCAGTTCTTC.

This rearrangement joins TRBV5-1 to TRBJ1-2; maybe TRBD1 (5 bases). Germline CDR1 reads SGHRS; CDR2 reads YFSETQ. Deletions cut 3 bases from V and 4 bases from J, with 13 bases between. This CDR3 spans 14 amino acids. CDR3 amino acids: CASSSGGNPYGYTF. The DNA of the CDR3 is TGCGCCAGCAGCTCGGGGGGAAACCCCTATGGCTACACCTTC.

The V call is TRBV5-1, the J call TRBJ2-5; tentative D call: TRBD1 (5 bases). The V gene's germline CDR1 is SGHRS and CDR2 YFSETQ. Trimming shortened V by 7 bases and J by 3 bases, and 10 bases separated the two germline ends. The length of the CDR3 is 12 residues. CDR3 nucleotides: TGCGCCAGCCCGACAGTGGAAGAGACCCAGTACTTC. It encodes CASPTVEETQYF.

The V gene is TRBV5-1, the J gene TRBJ2-3, with D maybe TRBD1 (5 bases). In germline, CDR1 is SGHRS, CDR2 YFSETQ. With 4 bases removed from V and 2 bases from J, the gap between germline ends came to 14 bases. This CDR3 region has 15 residues. The CDR3 sequence: CASSIRPTDTDTQYF. As DNA, the CDR3 is TGCGCCAGCAGCATCCGACCGACAGACACAGATACGCAGTATTTT.

The V gene is TRBV19, the J gene TRBJ2-2, with 11 bases matching TRBD1. V lost 0 bases to trimming and J lost 6 bases; unmatched junction nucleotides: 3. The CDR3 extends over 16 amino acids. Germline V gene sequence: CDR1 LNHDA, CDR2 SQIVND (reference sequence). The CDR3 bases are TGTGCCAGTAGTATAGACGGGACAGGGGGGGCCGGGGAGCTGTTTTTT. It codes for CASSIDGTGGAGELFF.

The gene calls are TRBV7-2 and TRBJ1-5; 7 positions agree with TRBD1. CDR1 and CDR2 from the germline V gene are SGHTA and FQGNSA. The trim removed 1 base at V and 5 bases at J, leaving 5 bases unmatched. This CDR3 is 15 amino acids long. CDR3 sequence: CASSLEDRRYQPQHF. The CDR3 DNA is TGTGCCAGCAGCTTAGAGGACAGGAGATATCAGCCCCAGCATTTT.

This sequence joins TRBV7-9 and TRBJ2-7; TRBD1 is a possible D gene (6 bases). Trimming shortened V by 2 bases and J by 4 bases, and 12 bases separated the two germline ends. CDR3 size: 14 residues. Germline V CDR1 and CDR2: SEHNR, FQNEAQ (reference sequence). The CDR3 coding sequence is TGTGCCAGCAGCTTATCTGGGGGCAAGTACGAGCAGTACTTC. The encoded protein is CASSLSGGKYEQYF.

The chain couples TRBV19 to TRBJ2-7; 8 bases match TRBD1. The CDR3 runs to 17 residues. J gave up 1 base and V 3 bases, and 11 bases lay outside the gene matches. CDR1 is LNHDA, CDR2 SQIVND, per germline (reference sequence). CDR3 sequence reads: CASSMDGTGDLSYEQYF. For the CDR3, the DNA is TGTGCCAGTAGTATGGACGGGACAGGAGACTTATCCTACGAGCAGTACTTC.

J is TRBJ2-7 and V is TRBV4-3; tentatively, D is TRBD1 (5 bases). V was pared by 8 bases and J by 2 bases, with 16 bases between. CDR3 length equals 14 residues. The germline gives CDR1 LGHNA, CDR2 YSLEER. The CDR3, as DNA: TGCGCCAGCTCCGACAGCACCCAAACCTACGAGCAGTACTTC. Its translation: CASSDSTQTYEQYF.

The rearrangement joins TRBV7-2 to TRBJ2-7; 7 bases are a match to TRBD1. Trimming at V came to 4 bases and at J to 0 bases, leaving 6 bases not matched to a gene. There are 15 residues in the CDR3. Germline V gene lookup returns CDR1 SGHTA and CDR2 FQGNSA. CDR3: CASSSAQGSSYEQYF. CDR3 DNA: TGTGCCAGCAGCTCCGCACAGGGGAGCTCCTACGAGCAGTACTTC.

The V and J genes are TRBV15 and TRBJ2-7, with 7 nucleotides matching TRBD1. Germline assignment: CDR1 LNHNV and CDR2 YYDKDF (reference sequence). Trimming at V came to 4 bases and at J to 0 bases, leaving 3 bases not matched to a gene. The CDR3 has 14 residues. CDR3: CATSIDRVSYEQYF. The CDR3 DNA reads TGTGCCACCAGCATCGACAGGGTCTCCTACGAGCAGTACTTC.

V and J are TRBV19 and TRBJ1-1, with a possible D match to TRBD1 (5 bases). The CDR3 spans 15 residues. CDR1 LNHDA and CDR2 SQIVND come from the germline V gene (reference sequence). V dropped 8 bases and J dropped 4 bases, with 20 bases sitting between them. Written as DNA, the CDR3 is TGTGCCAGTGCCAAACCGACAGCCGGTGCCACTGAAGCTTTCTTT. This translates into CASAKPTAGATEAFF.

On this clone itself: One end of the junction is discordant with germline, which a read error may explain. This chain joins TRBV7-9 and TRBJ1-5, with 7 positions matching TRBD1. The CDR3 is made up of 14 amino acids. Germline V gives CDR1 SEHNR, CDR2 FQNEAQ (reference sequence). The CDR3 reads CASSNRGGNQLQHF. DNA of the CDR3: TGTGCCAGCAGCAACAGGGGTGGCAATCAGCTCCAGCATTTT.

This chain uses TRBV28 with TRBJ2-1; possibly TRBD2 for D (7 bases). V was cut by 6 bases and J by 4 bases, with 16 bases left in between. The CDR3 runs 15 residues. Germline V gene data show CDR1 as MDHEN and CDR2 as SYDVKM. This CDR3 reads CASSDTGGRYNEQFF. In DNA form, the CDR3 reads TGTGCCAGCAGCGACACGGGGGGCCGGTACAATGAGCAGTTCTTC.

V usage is TRBV5-6 and J usage is TRBJ1-1; TRBD1 is a possible D gene (5 bases). CDR1 SGHDT and CDR2 YYEEEE come from the germline V gene. With 4 bases removed from V and 10 bases from J, the gap between germline ends came to 17 bases. CDR3 length: 13 amino acids. The CDR3 bases are TGTGCCAGCAGCCTAACAGGTCCGGGAGGAGCTTTCTTT. It specifies CASSLTGPGGAFF.

The rearrangement uses TRBV7-2 and TRBJ1-5, with D possibly matching TRBD1 (5 bases). The CDR3 has 14 residues. CDR1 SGHTA and CDR2 FQGNSA come from the germline V gene. The V gene lost 5 bases and the J gene lost 3 bases, with 11 bases spanning the gap. For the CDR3, the DNA is TGTGCCAGCAGCCCCGACAGCCCCAATCAGCCCCAGCATTTT. Protein: CASSPDSPNQPQHF.

This clone was detected once. This chain joins TRBV7-9 and TRBJ2-7, with 7 bases lining up with TRBD2. The CDR3 has 13 amino acids. Germline lookup yields CDR1 SEHNR and CDR2 FQNEAQ (reference sequence). The CDR3 DNA sequence: TGTGGATCGGGAGGACAAAACCCCTACGAGCAGTACTTC. Translation: CGSGGQNPYEQYF.

The chain uses TRBV7-3 and TRBJ2-7; TRBD2 agrees at 13 bases. Trimming removed 5 bases from V and 7 bases from J; junction bases left unmatched: 8. Per germline, CDR1 SGHTA and CDR2 FQGTGA. The CDR3 is 15 amino acids. The CDR3 region is CASSALGTSGEEQYF. In nucleotides, the CDR3 is TGTGCCAGCAGCGCACTGGGGACTAGCGGGGAGGAGCAGTACTTC.

The chain is built from TRBV5-4 and TRBJ1-4; D is undetermined. Germline CDR1 and CDR2: SGHNT and YYREEE (reference sequence). The V gene lost 4 bases and the J gene lost 5 bases, with 12 bases spanning the gap. The CDR3 covers 14 residues. The DNA of the CDR3 is TGTGCCAGCAGCGTCGGCGGGTTGAATGAAAAACTGTTTTTT. Translated, it gives CASSVGGLNEKLFF.

The V call is TRBV14, the J call TRBJ2-7; D uncertain. V lost 6 bases to trimming and J lost 0 bases, with 6 bases between them. The CDR3 has 12 amino acids. Germline CDR1 and CDR2: SGHDN and FVKESK. This chain's CDR3 is CASSKISYEQYF. The CDR3 DNA follows: TGTGCCAGCAGTAAAATCTCCTACGAGCAGTACTTC.

The chain is built from TRBV5-4 and TRBJ2-3; a weak D match, TRBD1 (5 bases). CDR1 is SGHNT, CDR2 YYREEE, per germline (reference sequence). Trimming removed 0 bases at V and 2 bases at J, with 16 bases between. The CDR3 is 17 amino acids. The CDR3 loop is CASSLVGGADLTDTQYF. CDR3 bases: TGTGCCAGCAGCTTGGTAGGTGGGGCTGACCTCACAGATACGCAGTATTTT. Filled out from reference TRBV5-4 and TRBJ2-3, the complete variable domain reads ETGVTQSPTHLIKTRGQQVTLRCSSQSGHNTVSWYQQALGQGPQFIFQYYREEENGRGNFPPRFSGLQFPNYSSELNVNALELDDSALYLCASSLVGGADLTDTQYFGPGTRLTVL.

This clone was detected a few times. The chain couples TRBV5-4 to TRBJ1-3; the D is unclear. V lost 0 bases, J lost 6 bases, and 7 bases lay in between. The CDR3 consists of 13 residues. Germline CDR1 is SGHNT and CDR2 is YYREEE (reference sequence). The CDR3 nucleotides are TGTGCCAGCAGCTTGGGGCTCGAAAACACCATATATTTT. It specifies CASSLGLENTIYF.